The following is a T cell receptor (beta chain) sequence with its context. The antigen is undetermined. This sample was included in a study of identical twins. Germline V gives CDR1 LGHNT, CDR2 FRNRAP. V trimming: 2 bases; J trimming: 7 bases; junction bases outside the gene matches: 7. The CDR3 contains 15 residues. cDNA carried unique molecular identifiers, and a universal primer site was added by template switching. TCRdb reprocessed the 5' RACE reads via MiXCR and lists one record per CDR3 protein. The table shows roughly 490,000 distinct CDR3 sequences, with 13% to 15% occurring only once. Notes on the study in general: Modeled out-of-frame TCR alpha sharing in monozygotic twins fell below observed levels. Out-of-frame alpha sequences shared by twins showed excess low generation probability.

These data were also reused for a study on yellow fever vaccine responses in identical twins. From that second work: The T cell response to vaccination in identical twins was reportedly partly convergent and partly personalized.

The receptor's source is a woman younger than 35 in good health. The chain is built from TRBV12-5 and TRBJ2-2, with 7 bases fitting TRBD1. Sequencing was performed on CD4+ T cells sorted from blood. The CDR3 is CASGLSQGVNGELFF. The CDR3 DNA reads TGTGCTAGTGGTTTGAGCCAGGGGGTAAACGGGGAGCTGTTTTTT.